This is a list of T cell receptor beta chains from one sample in a study of CD8 T cells in Susac syndrome. Each CDR3 protein gets one entry after TCRdb re-called the immunoSEQ multiplex PCR reads with MiXCR. The sample holds about 80,000 distinct CDR3 sequences, around 94% seen once. The sample was CD8+ T cells from PBMCs. These receptors were obtained from a human donor in good health. The CDR3 runs from the conserved cysteine through the conserved F or W. The order of the fields is J gene, clone size, V gene, CDR3 length, D gene, CDR3 protein, CDR3 DNA. A D gene is named only where the DNA matches it firmly. Rows give clone size only sometimes, using once, few, many, or a class for an expanded clone.

TRBJ1-1,-,TRBV27,14,-,CASSLYKELTEAFF,TGTGCCAGCAGTTTATACAAGGAGCTGACTGAAGCTTTCTTT
TRBJ1-2,-,TRBV2,14,-,CASKALQGRNGYTF,TGTGCCAGCAAAGCCTTACAGGGTAGGAACGGCTACACCTTC
TRBJ2-1,-,TRBV14,16,-,CASSQGGLLRSNEQFF,TGTGCCAGCAGCCAAGGCGGCCTCTTGAGGAGCAATGAGCAGTTCTTC
TRBJ1-2,-,TRBV9,14,TRBD1,CASSVGTGVYGYTF,TGTGCCAGCAGCGTAGGGACAGGGGTCTATGGCTACACCTTC
TRBJ2-2,-,TRBV27,12,-,CASSLSPGELFF,TGTGCCAGCAGTTTATCGCCCGGGGAGCTGTTTTTT
TRBJ1-4,-,TRBV9,15,-,CASSVGDLVAEKLFF,TGTGCCAGCAGCGTAGGAGACCTTGTTGCTGAAAAACTGTTTTTT
TRBJ2-3,-,TRBV6-1,16,TRBD1,CASRDRPIGFTDTQYF,TGTGCCAGCAGGGACAGGCCCATCGGTTTCACAGATACGCAGTATTTT
TRBJ1-1,-,TRBV9,15,-,CASSYRGDENTEAFF,TGTGCCAGCAGCTACCGCGGGGATGAGAACACTGAAGCTTTCTTT
TRBJ1-2,few,TRBV12-3/TRBV12-4,13,-,CASSPGTGYGYTF,TGTGCCAGCAGTCCCGGGACGGGCTATGGCTACACCTTC
TRBJ1-6,-,TRBV25-1,15,-,CASSDESSYNSPLHF,TGTGCCAGCAGTGATGAGAGCTCCTATAATTCACCCCTCCACTTT
TRBJ1-1,-,TRBV9,13,TRBD1,CASSVTGGTEAFF,TGTGCCAGCAGCGTGACAGGGGGCACTGAAGCTTTCTTT
TRBJ2-5,-,TRBV25-1,11,-,CASLLRETQYF,TGTGCCAGCCTCCTCCGGGAGACCCAGTACTTC
TRBJ1-4,-,TRBV23-1,12,TRBD1,CASRQGCEKLFF,TGCGCCAGCAGACAGGGGTGTGAAAAACTGTTTTTT
TRBJ2-1,-,TRBV15,16,TRBD2,CATSYGLAGGNNEQFF,TGTGCCACCAGCTACGGACTAGCGGGAGGGAACAATGAGCAGTTCTTC
TRBJ1-4,-,TRBV13,13,-,CASTLGGNEKLFF,TGTGCCAGCACCCTGGGGGGGAATGAAAAACTGTTTTTT
TRBJ2-1,-,TRBV27,16,TRBD2,CASSSWAAGEGNEQFF,TGTGCCAGCAGTTCCTGGGCAGCGGGAGAAGGGAATGAGCAGTTCTTC
TRBJ2-5,-,TRBV28,12,-,CASSPRQQAQYF,TGTGCCAGCAGCCCTCGTCAGCAGGCCCAGTACTTC
TRBJ1-1,-,TRBV6-1,16,TRBD1,CASSQTGGPLNTEAFF,TGTGCCAGCAGTCAGACAGGGGGCCCACTGAACACTGAAGCTTTCTTT
TRBJ2-1,once,TRBV5-1,17,TRBD1,CASSFIYRGNGDNEQFF,TGCGCCAGCAGCTTCATTTACAGGGGGAATGGGGACAATGAGCAGTTCTTC
TRBJ2-1,-,TRBV6-5,16,-,CASSYSVREPLNEQFF,TGTGCCAGCAGTTACTCGGTCCGGGAGCCCCTCAATGAGCAGTTCTTC
TRBJ1-1,once,TRBV29-1,12,-,CSAGGRDTEAFF,TGCAGCGCGGGGGGTCGGGACACTGAAGCTTTCTTT
TRBJ2-5,-,TRBV6-1,17,TRBD2,CASSPTSGGALKETQYF,TGTGCCAGCAGCCCGACTAGCGGGGGCGCACTTAAGGAGACCCAGTACTTC
TRBJ2-7,-,TRBV4-1,13,-,CASSLPGGEEQYF,TGCGCCAGCAGCCTCCCTGGGGGCGAAGAGCAGTACTTC
TRBJ2-2,-,TRBV9,14,-,CASDVAGNTGELFF,TGTGCCAGCGATGTCGCGGGGAACACCGGGGAGCTGTTTTTT
TRBJ2-7,-,TRBV6-5,13,-,CASSPGTLDEQYF,TGTGCCAGCAGTCCCGGGACACTAGACGAGCAGTACTTC
TRBJ1-2,-,TRBV9,16,-,CASSVATRADNYGYTF,TGTGCCAGCAGCGTAGCTACTCGAGCCGATAACTATGGCTACACCTTC
TRBJ2-7,-,TRBV5-1,13,-,CASSFGGGNEQYF,TGCGCCAGCAGCTTCGGGGGCGGGAACGAGCAGTACTTC
TRBJ1-6,-,TRBV20-1,13,TRBD1,CSASPTGSSPLHF,TGCAGTGCTAGCCCGACAGGGTCTTCACCCCTCCACTTT
TRBJ2-3,-,TRBV15,15,-,CATGRAPRDTDTQYF,TGTGCCACTGGTAGGGCCCCTCGAGACACAGATACGCAGTATTTT
TRBJ1-6,-,TRBV4-3,14,TRBD1,CASSNRDSYSPLHF,TGCGCCAGCAGCAACCGGGACAGCTATTCACCCCTCCACTTT
TRBJ1-1,few,TRBV29-1,14,TRBD1,CSVGRTGFETEAFF,TGCAGCGTTGGAAGGACAGGGTTTGAGACTGAAGCTTTCTTT
TRBJ1-1,-,TRBV6-5,15,-,CASSSKGPVNTEAFF,TGTGCCAGCAGTTCGAAAGGACCGGTGAACACTGAAGCTTTCTTT
TRBJ1-6,-,TRBV27,14,-,CASRPTGINSPLHF,TGTGCCAGCAGGCCCACAGGTATTAATTCACCCCTCCACTTT
TRBJ2-3,-,TRBV6-1,14,-,CASSEEISTDTQYF,TGTGCCAGCAGTGAAGAGATCTCGACAGATACGCAGTATTTT
TRBJ1-6,-,TRBV12-3/TRBV12-4,14,-,CASSVGIYNSPLHF,TGTGCCAGCAGTGTGGGAATTTATAATTCACCCCTCCACTTT
TRBJ2-1,-,TRBV4-1,16,-,CASSLRTGSSYNEQFF,TGCGCCAGCAGCCTCCGGACGGGGAGCTCCTACAATGAGCAGTTCTTC
TRBJ1-1,-,TRBV27,15,-,CASISRGYGNTEAFF,TGTGCCAGCATCAGCCGTGGGTACGGGAACACTGAAGCTTTCTTT
TRBJ1-5,-,TRBV9,12,-,CASSVGDQPQHF,TGTGCCAGCAGCGTAGGGGATCAGCCCCAGCATTTT
TRBJ2-5,-,TRBV11-2,13,TRBD1,CASSEGQGETQYF,TGTGCCAGCAGCGAAGGACAGGGGGAGACCCAGTACTTC
TRBJ2-1,-,TRBV4-1,13,TRBD2,CASSQGRGNEQFF,TGCGCCAGCAGCCAAGGGCGGGGGAATGAGCAGTTCTTC
TRBJ2-1,-,TRBV3-1,12,-,CASSPRGDEQFF,TGTGCCAGCAGTCCCAGAGGGGATGAGCAGTTCTTC
TRBJ1-2,-,TRBV27,14,TRBD1,CASSHGQGFYGYTF,TGTGCCAGCAGTCATGGACAGGGCTTCTATGGCTACACCTTC
TRBJ1-6,-,TRBV4-2,14,-,CASSLTDYNSPLHF,TGTGCCAGCAGTCTGACAGATTATAATTCACCCCTCCACTTT
TRBJ1-5,-,TRBV5-4,18,-,CASSFKDSRYYSNQPQHF,TGTGCCAGCAGCTTCAAAGACTCCAGGTATTATAGCAATCAGCCCCAGCATTTT
TRBJ2-4,-,TRBV5-1,16,-,CASSLTGYWDKNIQYF,TGCGCCAGCAGCTTAACAGGGTATTGGGACAAAAACATTCAGTACTTC
TRBJ1-1,once,TRBV15,13,-,CATSREMNTEAFF,TGTGCCACCAGCAGAGAAATGAACACTGAAGCTTTCTTT
TRBJ2-7,-,TRBV7-9,14,TRBD1,CASSSGTVLNEQYF,TGTGCCAGCAGCTCCGGGACAGTGCTGAACGAGCAGTACTTC
TRBJ2-3,-,TRBV11-3,13,-,CASSDYGGDTQYF,TGTGCCAGCAGCGACTACGGGGGAGATACGCAGTATTTT
TRBJ1-5,-,TRBV20-1,17,-,CSARPIVQSRRHQPQHF,TGCAGTGCTAGACCTATAGTACAGTCTCGGCGGCATCAGCCCCAGCATTTT
TRBJ2-7,once,TRBV9,14,-,CASSQSGAAYEQYF,TGTGCCAGCAGCCAGTCAGGGGCCGCCTACGAGCAGTACTTC
TRBJ1-6,-,TRBV12-3/TRBV12-4,13,-,CASSVGGDSPLHF,TGTGCCAGCAGTGTGGGGGGAGATTCACCCCTCCACTTT